One and the same sample provided the 20 T cell receptor beta chains below, sequenced in a study of T cells in Graves' hyperthyroidism and ophthalmopathy (dated by TCRdb to about 2019). Libraries came from multiplex PCR. Sequenced on an Illumina HiSeq 2000. The TCR beta CDR3 regions were amplified from RNA transcripts. A first-round RT-PCR of the TCR CDR3 used the HTBI primer set with the Qiagen OneStep RT-PCR kit. TCRdb redid the processing of the public reads, applying fastp at Q25 and MiXCR, and retained in-frame beta chains. Merged by CDR3 protein, the rows form single entries marked with the most common genes and DNA. This sample is represented by 450,000 to 700,000 distinct CDR3 sequences; about 45% of them were singletons. More than 7.5% of the sample lies in the top ten. Source material: peripheral blood or thyroid tissue (not recorded which). These receptors were taken from a young woman with Graves' hyperthyroidism.

This clonotype was seen a handful of times. V usage is TRBV7-3 and J usage is TRBJ1-2, with D maybe TRBD1 (5 bases). Trimming took 5 bases from V and 11 from J, leaving 18 bases between them. CDR3 size: 13 residues. CDR1 is SGHTA and CDR2 is FQGTGA in the germline V gene. The CDR3 nucleotides are TGTGCCAGCAGCCCAGGCGGGACTAGCGGTTACACCTTC. Its protein is CASSPGGTSGYTF.

This clonotype was counted ten times or more. The genes are TRBV7-8 and TRBJ2-7; TRBD2 is a possible D gene (7 bases). CDR1 and CDR2 (germline): SGHVS, FQNEAQ. CDR3 size: 15 residues. V lost 5 bases and J lost 2, with 16 bases in between. The CDR3 DNA reads TGTGCCAGCAGCCCCGGGGGGCTATCAGCCTACGAGCAGTACTTC. Its protein is CASSPGGLSAYEQYF.

This clonotype was seen repeatedly, ten times or more. The chain joins TRBV7-7 to TRBJ2-2; 11 bases line up with TRBD2. From germline, CDR1 is SSHAT and CDR2 FNYEAQ (reference sequence). CDR3 size: 16 residues. V lost 5 bases to trimming and J lost 5 bases; unmatched junction nucleotides: 7. CDR3 sequence reads: CASSPLAGGYTGELFF. CDR3 DNA: TGTGCCAGCAGCCCTCTAGCGGGAGGATATACCGGGGAGCTGTTTTTT.

The chain is built from TRBV7-3 and TRBJ2-3; D perhaps matches TRBD2 (5 bases). CDR3 length: 12 residues. Trimming pared 5 bases from V and 7 bases from J, leaving 10 bases between. Germline CDR1 is SGHTA and CDR2 is FQGTGA. Here the CDR3 DNA reads TGTGCCAGCAGCGCCACCGGGAATACGCAGTATTTT. It is translated as CASSATGNTQYF.

This clonotype was observed a handful of times. The rearrangement links TRBV25-1 to TRBJ2-1, with D unresolved. This CDR3 is 15 amino acids long. CDR1 MGHDK and CDR2 SYGVNS come from the germline V gene. V was cut by 2 bases and J by 3 bases, with 11 bases left in between. The CDR3 DNA reads TGTGCCAGCAGTGAAAGCCGCGTACTCTACAATGAGCAGTTCTTC. Translating it yields CASSESRVLYNEQFF.

This chain joins TRBV2 and TRBJ1-2; D is perhaps TRBD1 (5 bases). This CDR3 is 14 amino acids long. The V and J ends lost 7 bases and 12 bases respectively, with 24 bases between them. Germline V gives CDR1 SNHLY, CDR2 FYNNEI. CDR3 amino acids: CASTILFSGAANTF. The CDR3 DNA reads as TGTGCCAGCACCATCTTGTTCTCTGGGGCCGCAAACACCTTC.

This clonotype was recorded many times. V and J are TRBV5-1 and TRBJ2-2; 8 nucleotides match TRBD2. The CDR3 consists of 16 residues. V dropped 4 bases and J dropped 3; count of bases not matched to a gene: 8. Germline CDR1 and CDR2: SGHRS and YFSETQ. In nucleotides, the CDR3 is TGCGCCAGCAGCCCAACTAGCGGAGGTTACACCGGGGAGCTGTTTTTT. Amino acids: CASSPTSGGYTGELFF.

The chain uses TRBV20-1 and TRBJ2-7; 10 bases align to TRBD2. The CDR3 loop spans 13 amino acids. Germline values: CDR1 DFQATT, CDR2 SNEGSKA (reference sequence). As DNA, the CDR3 is TGCAGCGTGGCGAATCTAGCGGGAGTCGAGCAGTACTTC. It is translated as CSVANLAGVEQYF.

Worth noting for this clonotype: This may be a read error: a much more frequent sequence differs by one nucleotide. The chain combines TRBV14 with TRBJ1-3; no clear D. Germline V CDR1 and CDR2: SGHDN, FVKESK. The CDR3 contains 13 residues. CDR3 loop: CASSRIERNAIYF. The CDR3 nucleotides read TGTGCCAGCAGCCGCATCGAACGAAACGCCATATATTTT.

In its sample, this clonotype was seen once. The rearrangement joins TRBV5-1 to TRBJ2-5; 7 bases agree with TRBD2. The better agreement between TRBJ2-1 and the DNA end casts doubt on the J call. This CDR3 has 13 residues. The germline CDR1 and CDR2 sequences are SGHRS and YFSETQ. The CDR3 region has the DNA TGCGCCAGCAGCTTGCCTAGCGGCAATGAGCAGTTCTTC. The encoded protein is CASSLPSGNEQFF.

This clonotype was seen repeatedly, ten times or more. The chain's CDR3 is CASRMGTGSNQPQHF. CDR3 sequence (DNA): TGTGCCAGCAGGATGGGGACAGGTAGCAATCAGCCCCAGCATTTT. The rearrangement joins TRBV12-3 or TRBV12-4 to TRBJ1-5, with 8 bases matching TRBD1. The CDR3 totals 15 residues. Trimming took 6 bases from V and 0 from J; bases not matched to a gene: 4.

This clonotype has ten or more counts. The rearrangement joins TRBV9 to TRBJ2-7, with TRBD1 identical over 9 bases. The junction had 3 bases not matched to a gene; V was cut back by 0 bases and J by 5 bases. CDR1 is SGDLS, CDR2 YYNGEE, per germline. The CDR3 sequence is 14 residues long. The chain's CDR3 is CASSVGDRVDEQYF. The CDR3, as DNA: TGTGCCAGCAGCGTAGGGGACAGGGTGGACGAGCAGTACTTC.

The rearrangement uses TRBV29-1 and TRBJ1-1; D is possibly TRBD1 (5 bases). The CDR3 consists of 14 residues. V was shortened by 0 bases and J by 0 bases, with 8 bases between the two germline ends. Germline V gene sequence: CDR1 SQVTM, CDR2 ANQGSEA. CDR3 protein: CSVEEGRMNTEAFF. The CDR3 nucleotides read TGCAGCGTTGAAGAGGGACGTATGAACACTGAAGCTTTCTTT.

The CDR3 reads CASKVGEAFF. The CDR3 nucleotides read TGTGCCAGTAAGGTGGGTGAAGCTTTCTTT. This sequence joins TRBV19 and TRBJ1-1, with D unresolved. V lost 7 bases and J lost 7, with 7 bases in between. Germline V CDR1 and CDR2: LNHDA, SQIVND (reference sequence). The CDR3 has 10 amino acids.

The chain employs TRBV13 and TRBJ2-7; TRBD2 is a possible D gene (5 bases). This CDR3 has 14 residues. Germline values: CDR1 PRHDT, CDR2 FYEKMQ (reference sequence). The germline V and J ends were trimmed by 3 bases and 1 base, with 10 bases remaining between them. The CDR3 region has the DNA TGTGCCAGCAGCTTGATACTAGTATCCTACGAGCAGTACTTC. Translation: CASSLILVSYEQYF.

This clonotype was seen ten or more times. The chain joins TRBV27 to TRBJ1-1, with TRBD1 matching over 10 bases. With 6 bases clipped from V and 4 bases from J, the junction kept 14 bases outside the gene matches. Germline values: CDR1 MNHEY, CDR2 SMNVEV (reference sequence). This CDR3 contains 17 residues. The CDR3 nucleotides read TGTGCCAGCAGATCGAAGGGACAGGGGTACCTGAGCACTGAAGCTTTCTTT. Translation: CASRSKGQGYLSTEAFF.

This clonotype showed up many times. The junction and the germline gene differ at one end; a read error may be behind it. J is TRBJ2-7 and V is TRBV4-1; 14 nucleotides line up with TRBD2. This CDR3 has 15 amino acids. The V gene's germline CDR1 is MGHRA and CDR2 YSYEKL. The CDR3 nucleotides read TGCGCCAGCAGCCAAGACGGGACTAGCGGGAGAGGGAGGGACTTC. Residues: CASSQDGTSGRGRDF.

The chain employs TRBV7-9 and TRBJ2-5; 12 bases are a match to TRBD2. The CDR3 length is 16 residues. The ends lost 6 bases at V and 1 base at J; junction bases unmatched: 6. From germline, CDR1 is SEHNR and CDR2 FQNEAQ (reference sequence). The CDR3 nucleotides read TGTGCCAGCAGAATGACTAGCGGGAGAGGCCAAGAGACCCAGTACTTC. Its protein is CASRMTSGRGQETQYF. Full variable domain (remainder filled in from reference TRBV7-9 and TRBJ2-5): DTGVSQNPRHKITKRGQNVTFRCDPISEHNRLYWYRQTLGQGPEFLTYFQNEAQLEKSRLLSDRFSAERPKGSFSTLEIQRTEQGDSAMYLCASRMTSGRGQETQYFGPGTRLLVL.

This chain connects TRBV5-6 to TRBJ2-7; tentatively, D is TRBD1 (5 bases). Germline values: CDR1 SGHDT, CDR2 YYEEEE. Trimming pared 1 base from V and 2 bases from J, leaving 16 bases between. This CDR3 has 16 amino acids. The CDR3 sequence: CASSLFRTPRPYEQYF. The CDR3 coding sequence is TGTGCCAGCAGCTTGTTCAGGACACCGAGGCCCTACGAGCAGTACTTC.

As for this clonotype: A much more abundant neighbour one base away suggests this may be a read error. The chain links TRBV2 to TRBJ1-4; perhaps TRBD1 as D (6 bases). The CDR3 is 15 amino acids. Germline V CDR1 and CDR2: SNHLY, FYNNEI. CDR3 amino acids: CASRTQQGLNGKLFF. The CDR3 nucleotides are TGTGCCAGCAGGACCCAGCAGGGGCTGAATGGAAAACTGTTTTTT.